These 24 T cell receptor beta chains originate from one sample sequenced in a study of cytomegalovirus exposure and HLA in healthy donors. Both 60 Vbeta primers and 13 Jbeta primers went into the PCR. Sequencing was performed with immunoSEQ multiplex PCR; in TCRdb, only in-frame clones are kept and a portion is missing. The sample gives approximately 100,000 clones, approximately 85% of which show up once; 3.5% to 5% is in the top ten. Sequenced input: PBMCs. The receptor set was obtained from a man in his thirties or forties in good health and CMV-seronegative.

This clone was observed a few times. DNA for the CDR3: TGTGCCAGCAGCAGAAGCGGGGGGGCCCGGGAGACCCAGTACTTC. This sequence encodes CASSRSGGARETQYF. The chain is built from TRBV7-9 and TRBJ2-5; 10 bases match TRBD2. The CDR3 totals 15 residues. Germline V gene sequence: CDR1 SEHNR, CDR2 FQNEAQ (reference sequence). Germline trimming cut 5 bases from V and 5 bases from J; bases unmatched to any gene: 8.

This clone appeared a single time. V is TRBV29-1 and J is TRBJ1-1, with 9 bases identical to TRBD1. Germline V gives CDR1 SQVTM, CDR2 ANQGSEA. V lost 7 bases to trimming and J lost 2 bases; unmatched junction nucleotides: 5. The CDR3 consists of 13 residues. The CDR3 loop reads CSGRTGVNTEAFF. The CDR3 coding sequence is TGCAGCGGGCGGACAGGGGTTAACACTGAAGCTTTCTTT. Full variable domain (missing parts from reference TRBV29-1 and TRBJ1-1): SAVISQKPSRDICQRGTSLTIQCQVDSQVTMMFWYRQQPGQSLTLIATANQGSEATYESGFVIDKFPISRPNLTFSTLTVSNMSPEDSSIYLCSGRTGVNTEAFFGQGTRLTVV.

The genes are TRBV6-5 and TRBJ1-2, with D possibly matching TRBD1 (6 bases). The ends were cut back, 2 bases at V and 11 bases at J, with 12 bases in the middle. This CDR3 comprises 12 residues. Germline lookup yields CDR1 MNHEY and CDR2 SVGAGI. CDR3 nucleotide sequence: TGTGCCAGCAGTTACGCACAGGGCCGATACACCTTC. Its protein is CASSYAQGRYTF.

This clone occurred a few times. The chain recombines TRBV7-9 with TRBJ1-2; 9 bases agree with TRBD1. The CDR3 is 13 residues long. With V trimmed by 5 bases and J by 6 bases, 4 bases remained unmatched. Germline assignment: CDR1 SEHNR and CDR2 FQNEAQ (reference sequence). The DNA for the CDR3 is TGTGCCAGCAGCCGGGACAGGGCGGATGGCTACACCTTC. Translating it yields CASSRDRADGYTF.

The count of this clone is one. The V and J genes are TRBV25-1 and TRBJ2-3; the D is unclear. Per germline, CDR1 MGHDK and CDR2 SYGVNS. V was shortened by 5 bases and J by 2 bases, with 14 bases between the two germline ends. This CDR3 spans 15 amino acids. The CDR3 DNA is TGTGCCAGCAGTTCTATTTTAAAAAACACAGATACGCAGTATTTT. Protein: CASSSILKNTDTQYF.

A few counts support this clone. The sample carries other DNA sequences with the same CDR3. The chain links TRBV9 to TRBJ2-3; TRBD1 is a possible D gene (6 bases). Germline V CDR1 and CDR2: SGDLS, YYNGEE. The length of the CDR3 is 15 residues. V was clipped by 3 bases and J by 3 bases, with 14 bases between them. Written as DNA, the CDR3 is TGTGCCAGCAGCGCGGGCCAGGGGTTTACAGATACGCAGTATTTT. Translated: CASSAGQGFTDTQYF. The variable domain in full, completed from reference TRBV9 and TRBJ2-3, reads DSGVTQTPKHLITATGQRVTLRCSPRSGDLSVYWYQQSLDQGLQFLIQYYNGEERAKGNILERFSAQQFPDLHSELNLSSLELGDSALYFCASSAGQGFTDTQYFGPGTRLTVL.

For the CDR3, the DNA is TGTGCCAGCAGTGCCCACAAGACAGGATATACCTACAATGAGCAGTTCTTC. Translated, it gives CASSAHKTGYTYNEQFF. The chain joins TRBV6-4 to TRBJ2-1; maybe TRBD1 (6 bases). The V end was cut by 4 bases, the J end by 2 bases, with 18 bases between. The germline gives CDR1 MRHNA, CDR2 SNTAGT. The CDR3 runs to 17 residues.

The rearrangement uses TRBV7-2 and TRBJ1-4; D is unresolved. This CDR3 has 17 residues. Germline lookup yields CDR1 SGHTA and CDR2 FQGNSA. V gave up 4 bases and J gave up 0 bases, with 15 bases separating them. CDR3 sequence reads: CASSSNLILATNEKLFF. In DNA form, the CDR3 reads TGTGCCAGCAGCTCCAACTTAATATTGGCAACTAATGAAAAACTGTTTTTT.

The V and J genes are TRBV10-3 and TRBJ2-7, with TRBD2 identical over 16 bases. Germline-derived CDR1 and CDR2 are ENHRY and SYGVKD. V shed 6 bases and J 5 bases; nucleotides not matched to a gene: 7. The CDR3 totals 16 residues. The CDR3 is CAIRPGLAGGLDEQYF. In DNA form, the CDR3 reads TGTGCCATCAGGCCGGGACTAGCGGGAGGGCTGGACGAGCAGTACTTC.

There are a few counts of this clone. The J gene is TRBJ2-7, the V gene TRBV4-2, with D possibly TRBD2 on 5 matching bases. The V and J ends lost 4 bases and 2 bases respectively, with 15 bases between them. The CDR3 loop spans 15 amino acids. Germline CDR1 reads LGHNA; CDR2 reads YNFKEQ. The chain's CDR3 is CASSPTTLGTYEQYF. The CDR3 DNA is TGTGCCAGCAGCCCGACTACTTTGGGGACCTACGAGCAGTACTTC.

The chain has TRBV19 and TRBJ2-1, with D perhaps matching TRBD2 (7 bases). Deletions cut 4 bases from V and 4 bases from J, with 14 bases between. This CDR3 contains 15 residues. Germline loops: CDR1 LNHDA, CDR2 SQIVND (reference sequence). CDR3 amino acids: CASSTPGGTYNEQFF. The CDR3 region has the DNA TGTGCCAGTAGTACCCCGGGGGGCACTTACAATGAGCAGTTCTTC.

The genes are TRBV6-1 and TRBJ1-1, with TRBD1 as a possible D gene (6 bases). The germline V gene has CDR1 MNHNS and CDR2 SASEGT. The CDR3 has 18 amino acids. The V and J ends lost 0 bases and 3 bases respectively, with 20 bases between them. The CDR3 loop is CASSEAQGGVGQDTEAFF. DNA for the CDR3: TGTGCCAGCAGTGAAGCACAAGGGGGAGTCGGTCAAGACACTGAAGCTTTCTTT.

This clone was seen once. CDR3 protein: CAWSADSLWLFF. CDR3 DNA: TGTGCCTGGAGTGCAGACAGCTTATGGCTGTTCTTC. This rearrangement joins TRBV30 to TRBJ2-1, with D possibly matching TRBD1 (5 bases). The CDR3 sequence is 12 residues long. Germline CDR1 and CDR2: GTSNPN and SVGIG (reference sequence). V dropped 1 base and J dropped 15 bases, with 16 bases sitting between them. The full variable domain, rest sourced from reference TRBV30 and TRBJ2-1, is SQTIHQWPATLVQPVGSPLSLECTVEGTSNPNLYWYRQAAGRGLQLLFYSVGIGQISSEVPQNLSASRPQDRQFILSSKKLLLSDSGFYLCAWSADSLWLFFGPGTRLTVL.

The J gene is TRBJ1-2, the V gene TRBV30, with D possibly being TRBD1 (6 bases). The germline V gene encodes CDR1 GTSNPN and CDR2 SVGIG (reference sequence). V dropped 8 bases and J dropped 8 bases, with 21 bases sitting between them. This CDR3 is 13 amino acids long. The CDR3 protein is CASTGQGWRGYTF. CDR3 nucleotide sequence: TGTGCCAGTACCGGGCAGGGGTGGAGAGGCTACACCTTC.

The J gene is TRBJ2-1, the V gene TRBV30; D uncertain. The germline gives CDR1 GTSNPN, CDR2 SVGIG (reference sequence). The germline V and J ends were trimmed by 1 base and 7 bases, with 11 bases remaining between them. The CDR3 totals 13 residues. The CDR3 here is CAWSAPDWNEQFF. CDR3 bases: TGTGCCTGGAGTGCCCCAGACTGGAATGAGCAGTTCTTC.

J is TRBJ1-2 and V is TRBV5-8; D might be TRBD1 (6 bases). Looked up from germline, CDR1 is SGHTS and CDR2 is YDEGEE. V lost 5 bases and J lost 2, with 16 bases in between. The CDR3 consists of 15 residues. The CDR3 is CASRTGGAINYGYTF. CDR3 sequence (DNA): TGTGCCAGCAGAACCGGGGGGGCGATAAACTATGGCTACACCTTC.

The chain has TRBV19 and TRBJ2-3; the D gene is possibly TRBD1 (5 bases). V was shortened by 4 bases and J by 5 bases, with 7 bases between the two germline ends. CDR1 and CDR2 (germline): LNHDA, SQIVND (reference sequence). This CDR3 region has 12 residues. The CDR3 nucleotides are TGTGCCAGTAGTAGGGGCATAGATACGCAGTATTTT. It specifies CASSRGIDTQYF.

J is TRBJ2-7 and V is TRBV9; the D is unclear. V was trimmed by 4 bases and J by 3 bases, leaving 8 bases between them. Per the germline V gene, CDR1 is SGDLS and CDR2 is YYNGEE. This CDR3 contains 12 residues. CDR3 protein: CASSPPSYEQYF. CDR3 bases: TGTGCCAGCAGCCCTCCCAGCTACGAGCAGTACTTC.

The gene calls are TRBV5-4 and TRBJ2-3; 11 nucleotides agree with TRBD2. From germline, CDR1 is SGHNT and CDR2 YYREEE (reference sequence). V was pared by 4 bases and J by 6 bases, with 4 bases of the junction left unmatched. The CDR3 loop spans 14 amino acids. CDR3 residues: CASSLRLAGDTQYF. The DNA of the CDR3 is TGTGCCAGCAGCCTTCGACTAGCGGGGGATACGCAGTATTTT.

J is TRBJ1-1 and V is TRBV11-2; 7 nucleotides agree with TRBD1. Germline CDR1 reads SGHAT; CDR2 reads FQNNGV. The length of the CDR3 is 15 residues. Trimming at V came to 5 bases and at J to 1 base, leaving 7 bases not matched to a gene. In nucleotides, the CDR3 is TGTGCCAGCAGCCTGACAGGGTCGACGAACACTGAAGCTTTCTTT. Its translation is CASSLTGSTNTEAFF.

This chain uses TRBV7-9 with TRBJ1-2; TRBD1 matches at 7 bases. Germline values: CDR1 SEHNR, CDR2 FQNEAQ (reference sequence). The CDR3 is made up of 17 amino acids. V shed 5 bases, J shed 4 bases, and the junction held 16 bases outside the gene matches. Here the CDR3 reads CASSQVGGGGVFYGYTF. The CDR3 bases are TGTGCCAGCAGCCAGGTGGGAGGAGGGGGCGTCTTCTATGGCTACACCTTC.

In this sample, this clone turned up a few times. The CDR3 sequence: CASSQGQGRHYEQYF. CDR3 sequence (DNA): TGCGCCAGCAGCCAAGGACAGGGCCGACACTACGAGCAGTACTTC. This chain connects TRBV4-1 to TRBJ2-7; 7 bases are shared with TRBD1. Germline V gene data show CDR1 as MGHRA and CDR2 as YSYEKL. Trimming cost V 1 base and J 3 bases; bases outside gene matches: 6. The CDR3 extends over 15 amino acids.

This chain uses TRBV10-3 with TRBJ2-7; 13 nucleotides align to TRBD2. CDR3 length: 16 residues. Germline-derived CDR1 and CDR2 are ENHRY and SYGVKD. V was pared by 6 bases and J by 0 bases, with 5 bases of the junction left unmatched. DNA of the CDR3: TGTGCCATCAGAGGGACTAGCGGGAATACCTCCTACGAGCAGTACTTC. This gives the protein CAIRGTSGNTSYEQYF.

The chain employs TRBV12-5 and TRBJ1-2; D possibly corresponds to TRBD1 (5 bases). CDR1 is LGHNT and CDR2 is FRNRAP in the germline V gene. This CDR3 contains 12 residues. The V end was cut by 6 bases, the J end by 4 bases, with 9 bases between. CDR3 coding DNA: TGTGCTAGTGGACGTGACAGCTATGGCTACACCTTC. Encoded protein: CASGRDSYGYTF.